The 25 T cell receptor beta chains below were found in one sample sequenced in a study of T-cell reconstitution after alpha-beta-depleted transplantation in children. Unique molecular identifiers featured in how the TCRbeta library was prepared. TCRdb re-derived calls from the PCR reads in MiXCR, one entry per CDR3 protein. The data contain hundreds of thousands of distinct CDR3 sequences, roughly 17% of them singletons. The material sequenced was PBMCs from the stem cell graft donor, taken from the stem cell graft. These receptors originate from a human donor who donated a stem cell graft to a child with acute myeloid leukemia.

This chain links TRBV7-2 with TRBJ1-2; D is perhaps TRBD1 (5 bases). This CDR3 has 13 residues. V shed 2 bases and J shed 8 bases, with 12 bases lying between them. Per germline, CDR1 SGHTA and CDR2 FQGNSA. CDR3 region: CASSLLAGQGYTF. The CDR3 DNA is TGTGCCAGCAGCTTATTGGCAGGGCAGGGCTACACCTTC.

The rearrangement uses TRBV20-1 and TRBJ1-5; D gene unclear. In germline, CDR1 is DFQATT, CDR2 SNEGSKA (reference sequence). This CDR3 spans 14 amino acids. Trimming took off 4 bases at V and 0 bases at J, with 10 bases between the two ends. The CDR3 nucleotides read TGCAGTGCTATCCCACCGTATAGCAATCAGCCCCAGCATTTT. Translating gives CSAIPPYSNQPQHF.

This clonotype was counted many times. The chain recombines TRBV4-3 with TRBJ1-1; TRBD1 matches 8 bases. The CDR3 spans 15 residues. V dropped 2 bases and J dropped 6; count of bases not matched to a gene: 8. Per germline, CDR1 LGHNA and CDR2 YSLEER. Here the CDR3 reads CASSQQTGAMPEAFF. CDR3 in DNA: TGCGCCAGCAGCCAACAGACAGGGGCAATGCCTGAAGCTTTCTTT.

This clonotype appeared many times. The V call is TRBV12-3 or TRBV12-4, the J call TRBJ2-1; D is unresolved. The germline V and J ends were trimmed by 5 bases and 5 bases, with 13 bases remaining between them. CDR3 size: 14 residues. CDR3 sequence: CASSEVALDNEQFF. In nucleotides, the CDR3 is TGTGCCAGCAGTGAGGTGGCGCTAGACAATGAGCAGTTCTTC.

This clonotype showed up just a few times. The rearrangement joins TRBV6-5 to TRBJ2-2, with D perhaps TRBD1 or TRBD2 (5 bases each). From germline, CDR1 is MNHEY and CDR2 SVGAGI. This CDR3 has 15 residues. The ends were cut back, 2 bases at V and 4 bases at J, with 11 bases in the middle. CDR3 coding DNA: TGTGCCAGCAGTTACGGCAGGGCGGGCACCGGGGAGCTGTTTTTT. Amino acid sequence: CASSYGRAGTGELFF.

This clonotype appeared many times. The chain uses TRBV15 and TRBJ1-5, with TRBD1 identical over 9 bases. This CDR3 comprises 12 residues. Germline trimming cut 9 bases from V and 10 bases from J; bases unmatched to any gene: 7. Germline V gene data show CDR1 as LNHNV and CDR2 as YYDKDF (reference sequence). This chain's CDR3 is CATRTGVEPQHF. The DNA of the CDR3 is TGTGCCACGCGGACAGGGGTGGAACCCCAGCATTTT.

The gene calls are TRBV3-1 and TRBJ2-1; unclear D gene. The V and J ends lost 1 base and 8 bases respectively, with 9 bases between them. This CDR3 has 13 residues. Germline V gives CDR1 LGHDT, CDR2 YNNKEL (reference sequence). In DNA form, the CDR3 reads TGTGCCAGCAGCCAAGGAACAATCGATGAGCAGTTCTTC. Translating gives CASSQGTIDEQFF.

V and J are TRBV29-1 and TRBJ2-1; 10 positions match TRBD1. Germline V gene data show CDR1 as SQVTM and CDR2 as ANQGSEA. The CDR3 loop spans 14 amino acids. V was pared by 6 bases and J by 8 bases, with 10 bases of the junction left unmatched. The CDR3 DNA sequence: TGCAGCGTCCATGACAGGGGGCTGATATATGAGCAGTTCTTC. Amino acid sequence: CSVHDRGLIYEQFF.

The chain combines TRBV4-3 with TRBJ2-1; D perhaps matches TRBD2 (6 bases). The CDR3 runs 16 residues. Germline CDR1 reads LGHNA; CDR2 reads YSLEER. V was shortened by 1 base and J by 4 bases, with 14 bases between the two germline ends. This CDR3 is CASSQVVVAAYNEQFF. CDR3 DNA sequence: TGCGCCAGCAGCCAAGTGGTGGTAGCGGCATACAATGAGCAGTTCTTC.

The V call is TRBV4-2, the J call TRBJ2-1; D might be TRBD1 or TRBD2, each matching 5 bases. In germline, CDR1 is LGHNA, CDR2 YNFKEQ. The CDR3 is 15 amino acids. The V end lost 10 bases, the J end lost 2 bases, and 18 bases lay between the germline ends. CDR3 bases: TGTGCCATGGGCCCGGGGCTCCCCCCCTACAATGAGCAGTTCTTC. Translation: CAMGPGLPPYNEQFF.

This clonotype turned up a few times. The CDR3, as DNA: TGTGCCAGCAGCCCTAGGACTAGCGGGGGGCACACAGATACGCAGTATTTT. It translates to CASSPRTSGGHTDTQYF. The V and J genes are TRBV7-2 and TRBJ2-3, with 14 bases matching TRBD2. Trimming at V came to 5 bases and at J to 2 bases, leaving 6 bases not matched to a gene. Per germline, CDR1 SGHTA and CDR2 FQGNSA. This CDR3 spans 17 amino acids.

Turning to this clonotype: A much larger clone differs by one base, so this may be a read error. This chain links TRBV6-5 with TRBJ2-7; 7 nucleotides agree with TRBD1. The CDR3 contains 14 residues. Germline V gene sequence: CDR1 MNHEY, CDR2 SVGAGI. With 8 bases clipped from V and 2 bases from J, the junction kept 9 bases outside the gene matches. The CDR3 DNA reads TGTGCCAGCCGTTCGACAGGGCAAACCTACGAGCAGTACTTC. It codes for CASRSTGQTYEQYF.

This clonotype was recorded many times. This chain joins TRBV12-3 or TRBV12-4 and TRBJ1-1; possibly TRBD1 for D (5 bases). This CDR3 spans 12 amino acids. Trimming removed 4 bases at V and 5 bases at J, with 8 bases between. CDR3 region: CASSWGETEAFF. In nucleotides, the CDR3 is TGTGCCAGCAGTTGGGGGGAGACTGAAGCTTTCTTT.

This clonotype was picked up a small number of times. The V and J genes are TRBV5-1 and TRBJ2-3; maybe TRBD2 (5 bases). In germline, CDR1 is SGHRS, CDR2 YFSETQ. The CDR3 length is 15 residues. Trimming shortened V by 0 bases and J by 3 bases, and 11 bases separated the two germline ends. The CDR3 protein is CASSLVGRRTDTQYF. DNA of the CDR3: TGCGCCAGCAGCTTGGTAGGCAGGAGGACAGATACGCAGTATTTT.

V usage is TRBV12-3 or TRBV12-4 and J usage is TRBJ2-5; TRBD1 agrees at 7 bases. Germline trimming cut 3 bases from V and 5 bases from J; bases unmatched to any gene: 9. The CDR3 contains 15 residues. The CDR3: CASSLGYDRAETQYF. The CDR3 nucleotides read TGTGCCAGCAGTTTGGGCTATGACAGGGCCGAGACCCAGTACTTC.

This clonotype was counted only a few times. This rearrangement joins TRBV20-1 to TRBJ2-7; D is unresolved. The germline V gene encodes CDR1 DFQATT and CDR2 SNEGSKA (reference sequence). The CDR3 consists of 12 residues. Deletions cut 3 bases from V and 5 bases from J, with 11 bases between. CDR3 nucleotide sequence: TGCAGTGCTAGGGGCAAGTGGGACGAGCAGTACGTC. It is translated as CSARGKWDEQYV.

This clonotype appeared many times. J is TRBJ1-2 and V is TRBV12-3 or TRBV12-4, with 7 positions matching TRBD1. After removal of 3 bases from V and 5 bases from J, the junction contained 9 bases not matched to a gene. The CDR3 runs to 15 residues. The CDR3 protein is CASSFLGTVDYGYTF. CDR3 sequence (DNA): TGTGCCAGCAGTTTCCTCGGGACAGTGGATTATGGCTACACCTTC.

This clonotype was observed many times. This chain connects TRBV29-1 to TRBJ2-5; TRBD1 agrees at 8 bases. The CDR3 totals 12 residues. V trimming: 7 bases; J trimming: 1 base; junction bases outside the gene matches: 2. The germline V gene encodes CDR1 SQVTM and CDR2 ANQGSEA. CDR3 loop: CSAGQGQETQYF. CDR3 nucleotide sequence: TGCAGCGCAGGACAGGGCCAAGAGACCCAGTACTTC.

This clonotype was seen a handful of times. CDR3 sequence reads: CASSQSAAYEQYV. As DNA, the CDR3 is TGTGCCAGCAGTCAATCCGCTGCCTACGAGCAGTACGTC. This sequence joins TRBV28 and TRBJ2-7, with no clear D. Germline V gene sequence: CDR1 MDHEN, CDR2 SYDVKM. The V gene lost 5 bases and the J gene lost 2 bases, with 10 bases spanning the gap. The CDR3 totals 13 residues.

This clonotype was observed a few times. The chain combines TRBV12-3 or TRBV12-4 with TRBJ1-1, with 10 bases lining up with TRBD1. Losses at the gene ends were 6 bases for V and 4 bases for J; bases not matched to a gene: 5. The CDR3 has 14 residues. The CDR3 protein is CASRGGTGVTEAFF. The DNA of the CDR3 is TGTGCCAGCAGGGGCGGGACAGGGGTCACTGAAGCTTTCTTT.

This sequence joins TRBV7-3 and TRBJ2-6, with TRBD1 identical over 7 bases. The CDR3 loop spans 17 amino acids. The ends lost 5 bases at V and 0 bases at J; junction bases unmatched: 7. Germline CDR1 reads SGHTA; CDR2 reads FQGTGA. The DNA for the CDR3 is TGTGCCAGCAGCCTCCCGGGACAGTTCTCTGGGGCCAACGTCCTGACTTTC. Translation: CASSLPGQFSGANVLTF.

This clonotype turned up a few times. The rearrangement links TRBV20-1 to TRBJ2-6, with a possible D match to TRBD1 (6 bases). V was clipped by 0 bases and J by 0 bases, with 12 bases between them. CDR3 length: 17 residues. Germline loops: CDR1 DFQATT, CDR2 SNEGSKA (reference sequence). The CDR3 loop reads CSARETGEFSGANVLTF. CDR3 in DNA: TGCAGTGCTAGAGAGACAGGAGAATTCTCTGGGGCCAACGTCCTGACTTTC.

In this sample, this clonotype turned up a few times. The rearrangement uses TRBV6-1 and TRBJ1-5, with TRBD1 matching over 10 bases. Losses at the gene ends were 7 bases for V and 1 base for J; bases not matched to a gene: 10. The germline V gene has CDR1 MNHNS and CDR2 SASEGT. The CDR3 spans 17 residues. CDR3 residues: CASTQTGGAGSNQPQHF. As DNA, the CDR3 is TGTGCCAGCACCCAGACAGGGGGCGCGGGAAGCAATCAGCCCCAGCATTTT.

The rearrangement links TRBV6-5 to TRBJ1-1; D perhaps matches TRBD1 (5 bases). Between the trimmed V and J ends, which lost 0 bases and 1 base, there was a span of 18 bases. There are 18 residues in the CDR3. The germline CDR1 and CDR2 sequences are MNHEY and SVGAGI. CDR3 sequence (DNA): TGTGCCAGCAGTTACTCCGGCCCCCAGTGGGGCGAGAACACTGAAGCTTTCTTT. Its translation is CASSYSGPQWGENTEAFF.

This clonotype has only a few counts. The rearrangement links TRBV20-1 to TRBJ2-1; perhaps TRBD2 as D (5 bases). Germline V lookup: CDR1 DFQATT, CDR2 SNEGSKA (reference sequence). Trimming took off 3 bases at V and 0 bases at J, with 18 bases between the two ends. This CDR3 contains 17 residues. This CDR3 reads CSASDPLAQGSYNEQFF. The CDR3 DNA sequence: TGCAGTGCTAGTGATCCCCTAGCCCAAGGCTCCTACAATGAGCAGTTCTTC.